Listed here are 27 T cell receptor beta chains from one sample, sequenced in a study of human T cells and chemical hapten exposure. As to time point: patch test 1, 2 weeks after DPC sensitization. Treatment reported: therapeutic diphenylcyclopropenone sensitization with weekly scalp DPC. TCRdb called the RACE reads again in MiXCR, with one record for every CDR3 protein. Of around 100,000 distinct CDR3 sequences in the sample, roughly 9.6% were seen once. The sample consisted of whole blood, taken in connection with sensitization to the hapten diphenylcyclopropenone (DPC). These receptors were taken from a woman in her thirties or forties with alopecia areata. Some clones in this sample may be carry-over from other donors' samples.

This clonotype was observed at least ten times. CDR3 bases: TGCGCCAGCAGTGCTCAGGGAATTGTCAATGAGCAGTTCTTC. As protein: CASSAQGIVNEQFF. The rearrangement uses TRBV5-1 and TRBJ2-1, with a tentative D call TRBD1 (5 bases). This CDR3 has 14 amino acids. Germline V lookup: CDR1 SGHRS, CDR2 YFSETQ. The germline V and J ends were trimmed by 5 bases and 6 bases, with 15 bases remaining between them. Looking up the rest from reference TRBV5-1 and TRBJ2-1 gives the full variable domain: KAGVTQTPRYLIKTRGQQVTLSCSPISGHRSVSWYQQTPGQGLQFLFEYFSETQRNKGNFPGRFSGRQFSNSRSEMNVSTLELGDSALYLCASSAQGIVNEQFFGPGTRLTVL.

The chain couples TRBV5-4 to TRBJ2-3, with D possibly TRBD2 on 5 matching bases. The CDR3 is made up of 12 amino acids. Trimming removed 5 bases from V and 11 bases from J, with 15 bases in between. Germline V gives CDR1 SGHNT, CDR2 YYREEE (reference sequence). CDR3 region: CASSSLESGQYF. The CDR3 DNA is TGTGCCAGCAGTTCACTAGAATCGGGGCAGTATTTT.

The V call is TRBV15, the J call TRBJ2-7; TRBD2 matches at 11 bases. The CDR3 is 17 amino acids. V was clipped by 2 bases and J by 2 bases; unmatched bases: 8. CDR1 is LNHNV and CDR2 is YYDKDF in the germline V gene (reference sequence). The DNA of the CDR3 is TGTGCCACCAGCAGAATCGCGGGTAGCGGGAGGGCCTACGAGCAGTACTTC. This sequence encodes CATSRIAGSGRAYEQYF. Drawing the rest from reference TRBV15 and TRBJ2-7, the complete variable domain is DAMVIQNPRYQVTQFGKPVTLSCSQTLNHNVMYWYQQKSSQAPKLLFHYYDKDFNNEADTPDNFQSRRPNTSFCFLDIRSPGLGDTAMYLCATSRIAGSGRAYEQYFGPGTRLTVT.

In this sample, this clonotype turned up many times. J is TRBJ1-2 and V is TRBV7-2; TRBD1 is a possible D gene (6 bases). The CDR3 is 15 residues long. CDR1 is SGHTA, CDR2 FQGNSA, per germline. Deletions cut 2 bases from V and 8 bases from J, with 18 bases between. CDR3 loop: CASSLLGQGSGGYTF. The CDR3 DNA reads as TGTGCCAGCAGCTTATTAGGGCAGGGGAGCGGGGGCTACACCTTC. The whole variable domain, filled in from reference TRBV7-2 and TRBJ1-2, reads GAGVSQSPSNKVTEKGKDVELRCDPISGHTALYWYRQSLGQGLEFLIYFQGNSAPDKSGLPSDRFSAERTGGSVSTLTIQRTQQEDSAVYLCASSLLGQGSGGYTFGSGTRLTVV.

This clonotype was detected only a few times. V gene TRBV27 combines with J gene TRBJ1-4; D remains ambiguous. Germline V gene sequence: CDR1 MNHEY, CDR2 SMNVEV (reference sequence). The length of the CDR3 is 15 residues. Trimming stripped 1 base from V and 4 bases from J, with 10 bases between. CDR3 loop: CASSLLGSGNEKLFF. CDR3 nucleotides: TGTGCCAGCAGTTTATTGGGGAGTGGTAATGAAAAACTGTTTTTT. Filled out from reference TRBV27 and TRBJ1-4, the complete variable domain reads EAQVTQNPRYLITVTGKKLTVTCSQNMNHEYMSWYRQDPGLGLRQIYYSMNVEVTDKGDVPEGYKVSRKEKRNFPLILESPSPNQTSLYFCASSLLGSGNEKLFFGSGTQLSVL.

As concerns this clonotype: This could be a read error, since a much larger clone is one nucleotide away. The chain employs TRBV9 and TRBJ2-7, with D tentatively TRBD2 (6 bases). The CDR3 consists of 14 residues. The germline V and J ends were trimmed by 2 bases and 6 bases, with 15 bases remaining between them. Germline lookup yields CDR1 SGDLS and CDR2 YYNGEE. The CDR3 sequence is CASSVAGTGFEQYF. DNA of the CDR3: TGTGCCAGCAGCGTGGCCGGGACTGGCTTCGAGCAGTACTTC.

This chain links TRBV7-6 with TRBJ2-2; D is ambiguous. The V end was cut by 1 base, the J end by 3 bases, with 12 bases between. Germline CDR1 is SGHVS and CDR2 is FNYEAQ. This CDR3 is 16 amino acids long. The CDR3 loop is CASSLEVGLDTGELFF. CDR3 nucleotides: TGTGCCAGCAGCTTAGAGGTCGGTCTCGACACCGGGGAGCTGTTTTTT. Full variable domain (rest looked up from reference TRBV7-6 and TRBJ2-2): GAGVSQSPRYKVTKRGQDVALRCDPISGHVSLYWYRQALGQGPEFLTYFNYEAQQDKSGLPNDRFSAERPEGSISTLTIQRTEQRDSAMYRCASSLEVGLDTGELFFGEGSRLTVL.

The chain joins TRBV3-1 to TRBJ2-1, with 9 bases identical to TRBD1. V dropped 5 bases and J dropped 10; count of bases not matched to a gene: 3. The CDR3 sequence is 12 residues long. In germline, CDR1 is LGHDT, CDR2 YNNKEL (reference sequence). CDR3 loop: CASSTGTGEQFF. In DNA, the CDR3 is TGTGCCAGCAGCACGGGGACAGGGGAGCAGTTCTTC.

This chain links TRBV10-2 with TRBJ2-7; 8 positions agree with TRBD1. Germline V CDR1 and CDR2: WSHSY, SAAADI. The ends lost 4 bases at V and 5 bases at J; junction bases unmatched: 10. CDR3 size: 15 residues. Here the CDR3 DNA reads TGCGCCAGCAGTGTAGGGCACAGGGGGTCAAACGAGCAGTACTTC. Translated: CASSVGHRGSNEQYF.

This clonotype was counted between two and nine times. The rearrangement links TRBV28 to TRBJ2-7; a possible D gene is TRBD1 (5 bases). V lost 7 bases and J 3 bases, leaving 16 bases between the germline ends. CDR1 and CDR2 (germline): MDHEN, SYDVKM. The CDR3 runs to 14 residues. The CDR3 reads CASTPRQRSYEQYF. The CDR3 nucleotides read TGTGCCAGCACTCCGAGACAGCGTAGCTACGAGCAGTACTTC.

Ten or more counts support this clonotype. This chain connects TRBV20-1 to TRBJ1-1, with 7 bases lining up with TRBD1. V gave up 0 bases and J gave up 11 bases; unmatched junction bases: 6. The CDR3 totals 12 residues. Per the germline V gene, CDR1 is DFQATT and CDR2 is SNEGSKA (reference sequence). For the CDR3, the DNA is TGCAGTGCTAGAGATCGCCCACAGGGGGCTTTCTTT. This translates into CSARDRPQGAFF.

This clonotype was counted many times. The V gene is TRBV11-2, the J gene TRBJ2-7; 10 nucleotides match TRBD2. CDR1 is SGHAT and CDR2 is FQNNGV in the germline V gene. V lost 5 bases, J lost 2 bases, and 3 bases stayed unmatched. The length of the CDR3 is 14 residues. The DNA for the CDR3 is TGTGCCAGCAGCCGAGGGACTAGCGCCTACGAGCAGTACTTC. It translates to CASSRGTSAYEQYF.

The CDR3 here is CASSSGSGHNEQFF. CDR3 coding DNA: TGCGCCAGCAGCTCCGGATCTGGGCACAATGAGCAGTTCTTC. The genes are TRBV5-1 and TRBJ2-1; D is uncertain. The CDR3 length is 14 residues. Germline values: CDR1 SGHRS, CDR2 YFSETQ. The germline V and J ends were trimmed by 3 bases and 5 bases, with 12 bases remaining between them.

There are a few counts of this clonotype. The chain has TRBV6-6 and TRBJ2-5, with a possible D match to TRBD2 (6 bases). This CDR3 spans 15 amino acids. V was trimmed by 2 bases and J by 2 bases, leaving 12 bases between them. Looked up from germline, CDR1 is MNHNY and CDR2 is SVGAGI (reference sequence). DNA for the CDR3: TGTGCCAGCAGTTACACGGGACTTCGACAAGAGACCCAGTACTTC. Its translation is CASSYTGLRQETQYF.

For this clonotype: This may be a read error: a much more frequent sequence differs by one nucleotide. The chain has TRBV3-1 and TRBJ1-1, with D perhaps matching TRBD1 (5 bases). From germline, CDR1 is LGHDT and CDR2 YNNKEL (reference sequence). This CDR3 region has 13 residues. The CDR3 region has the DNA TGTACCAGCACATACCGAGGGGTGGCTGAAGCTTTCTTT. Amino acids: CTSTYRGVAEAFF.

The chain carries TRBV27 and TRBJ1-5, with D unresolved. The CDR3 is 14 residues long. Germline V gives CDR1 MNHEY, CDR2 SMNVEV (reference sequence). Trimming removed 0 bases at V and 4 bases at J, with 7 bases between. CDR3 bases: TGTGCCAGCAGTTTATCCCGACATAATCAGCCCCAGCATTTT. Encoded protein: CASSLSRHNQPQHF.

The rearrangement uses TRBV7-3 and TRBJ1-3; a weak D match, TRBD1 (5 bases). Germline V gene lookup returns CDR1 SGHTA and CDR2 FQGTGA. The CDR3 is 13 residues long. Trimming shortened V by 1 base and J by 8 bases, and 9 bases separated the two germline ends. The CDR3 loop is CASSLIQGDTIYF. Here the CDR3 DNA reads TGTGCCAGCAGCTTAATTCAGGGTGACACCATATATTTT.

V is TRBV3-1 and J is TRBJ1-5; unclear D gene. This CDR3 region has 16 residues. Germline loops: CDR1 LGHDT, CDR2 YNNKEL (reference sequence). V gave up 1 base and J gave up 2 bases, with 12 bases separating them. The CDR3 DNA follows: TGTGCCAGCAGCCAAGGGAATAACGGGGGCAATCAGCCCCAGCATTTT. Protein product: CASSQGNNGGNQPQHF.

The chain is built from TRBV3-1 and TRBJ2-1; maybe TRBD2 (5 bases). Germline V lookup: CDR1 LGHDT, CDR2 YNNKEL (reference sequence). This CDR3 is built from 13 residues. V dropped 6 bases and J dropped 8 bases, with 14 bases sitting between them. In DNA form, the CDR3 reads TGTGCCAGCAGTCTCTTTACTAGTGATGAGCAGTTCTTC. Translating gives CASSLFTSDEQFF.

At least ten counts were recorded for this clonotype. The chain employs TRBV25-1 and TRBJ2-7; a weak D match, TRBD2 (5 bases). V was cut by 5 bases and J by 2 bases, with 13 bases left in between. The CDR3 extends over 14 amino acids. Germline lookup yields CDR1 MGHDK and CDR2 SYGVNS. CDR3 amino acids: CASSLPRVPYEQYF. DNA for the CDR3: TGTGCCAGCAGTCTCCCGAGGGTCCCCTACGAGCAGTACTTC.

This clonotype was seen only a few times. The CDR3 sequence is CASSLESRVDGYTF. DNA of the CDR3: TGTGCCAGCAGCTTAGAGAGCAGGGTGGACGGCTACACCTTC. The V and J genes are TRBV11-2 and TRBJ1-2; perhaps TRBD1 as D (5 bases). CDR3 length equals 14 residues. The germline gives CDR1 SGHAT, CDR2 FQNNGV. V lost 0 bases to trimming and J lost 8 bases, with 13 bases between them.

With regard to this clonotype: An end of the junction differs from the germline gene, which may be a read error. CDR3 loop: CASSLSDTTYF. CDR3 DNA: TGTGCCAGCAGCTTATCGGACACCACATATTTT. V is TRBV7-8 and J is TRBJ1-3; D perhaps matches TRBD1 (5 bases). CDR1 and CDR2 (germline): SGHVS, FQNEAQ. The CDR3 spans 11 residues.

V is TRBV6-2 or TRBV6-3 and J is TRBJ1-2; no clear D gene. V dropped 5 bases and J dropped 1 base, with 17 bases sitting between them. Looked up from germline, CDR1 is MNHEY and CDR2 is SVGEGT. The CDR3 contains 16 residues. The DNA of the CDR3 is TGTGCCAGCAGTAATCAGTTCAGAAGATTTAACTATGGCTACACCTTC. It is translated as CASSNQFRRFNYGYTF.

The CDR3 reads CSASQLGEAFF. CDR3 DNA: TGCAGTGCTAGTCAGTTGGGTGAAGCTTTCTTT. The gene calls are TRBV20-1 and TRBJ1-1; D is undetermined. Between the trimmed V and J ends, which lost 3 bases and 7 bases, there was a span of 9 bases. The CDR3 length is 11 residues. Germline V lookup: CDR1 DFQATT, CDR2 SNEGSKA (reference sequence).

This chain links TRBV7-2 with TRBJ2-2; TRBD2 is a possible D gene (5 bases). CDR1 is SGHTA and CDR2 is FQGNSA in the germline V gene. The CDR3 sequence is 18 residues long. The germline V and J ends were trimmed by 6 bases and 4 bases, with 24 bases remaining between them. This CDR3 reads CASRKEELIRRGTGELFF. For the CDR3, the DNA is TGTGCCAGCAGAAAAGAGGAACTGATAAGACGGGGCACCGGGGAGCTGTTTTTT.

This clonotype was seen more than once but under ten times. The chain joins TRBV11-2 to TRBJ2-5, with D perhaps matching TRBD1 (5 bases). The germline V and J ends were trimmed by 5 bases and 7 bases, with 17 bases remaining between them. CDR3 length equals 14 residues. Germline lookup yields CDR1 SGHAT and CDR2 FQNNGV. As DNA, the CDR3 is TGTGCCAGCAGCCGACGACCCAGGGAAGGGACCCAGTACTTC. Translated: CASSRRPREGTQYF.

CDR3 in DNA: TGTGCCAGTAGTGGAACCTTGGGGATTGGCTACACCTTC. Translated: CASSGTLGIGYTF. The V call is TRBV19, the J call TRBJ1-2; the D is unclear. CDR1 is LNHDA and CDR2 is SQIVND in the germline V gene (reference sequence). This CDR3 contains 13 residues. Trimming left V 5 bases short and J 7 bases short, with 14 bases between. The full variable domain, with the rest looked up from reference TRBV19 and TRBJ1-2, is DGGITQSPKYLFRKEGQNVTLSCEQNLNHDAMYWYRQDPGQGLRLIYYSQIVNDFQKGDIAEGYSVSREKKESFPLTVTSAQKNPTAFYLCASSGTLGIGYTFGSGTRLTVV.